This T cell receptor beta chain comes out of a study of T-cell memory formation after mild COVID-19. General observations from the study: Prior to infection, memory already included some responding clones, suggesting cross-reactive memory joined. While clones contracting from day 15 to 85 were balanced between CD4 and CD8, later expanders leaned CD4+.

A remark on this clonotype: Its target is unknown.

TCRdb used MiXCR to reprocess the 5' RACE reads, holding one entry per CDR3 protein. Of roughly 400,000 distinct CDR3 sequences in the sample, 20% to 25% were seen once. The material sequenced was PBMCs or a T cell subset sorted from them (not recorded which). The sequence was collected from an adult woman who had mild COVID-19 (a few samples of this study predate the infection). Cell type and time point are not known.

In nucleotides, the CDR3 is TGTGCCAGCAGCTTAGATCTAGGGCACAGGACCTACGAGCAGTACTTC. Protein: CASSLDLGHRTYEQYF. J is TRBJ2-7 and V is TRBV11-3, with D possibly TRBD1 on 5 matching bases. Germline CDR1 is SGHNT and CDR2 is YENEEA. This CDR3 spans 16 amino acids. The germline V and J ends were trimmed by 0 bases and 2 bases, with 14 bases remaining between them.